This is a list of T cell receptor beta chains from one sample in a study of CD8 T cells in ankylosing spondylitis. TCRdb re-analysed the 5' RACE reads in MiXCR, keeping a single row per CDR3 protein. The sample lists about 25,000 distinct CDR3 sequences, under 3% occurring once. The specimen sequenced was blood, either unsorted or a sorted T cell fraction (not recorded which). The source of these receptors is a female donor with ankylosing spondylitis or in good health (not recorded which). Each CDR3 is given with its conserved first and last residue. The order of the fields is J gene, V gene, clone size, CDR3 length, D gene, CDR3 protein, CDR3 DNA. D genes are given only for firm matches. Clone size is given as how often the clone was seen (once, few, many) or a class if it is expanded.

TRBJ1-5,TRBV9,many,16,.,CASSVGIGDSNQPQHF,TGTGCCAGCAGCGTAGGAATCGGCGATAGCAATCAGCCCCAGCATTTT
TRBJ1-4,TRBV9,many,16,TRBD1,CASSRGQLGTNEKLFF,TGTGCCAGCAGCCGGGGACAGCTTGGGACTAATGAAAAACTGTTTTTT
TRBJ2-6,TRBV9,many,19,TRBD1,CASSVEGRGRLTGANVLTF,TGTGCCAGCAGCGTAGAGGGAAGGGGGCGCTTAACTGGGGCCAACGTCCTGACTTTC
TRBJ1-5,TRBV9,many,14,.,CASSRGRSNQPQHF,TGTGCCAGCAGCCGGGGAAGGAGCAATCAGCCCCAGCATTTT
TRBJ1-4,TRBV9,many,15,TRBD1,CASSPQGQGGEKLFF,TGTGCCAGCAGCCCCCAGGGACAGGGGGGTGAAAAACTGTTTTTT
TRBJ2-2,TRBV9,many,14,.,CASSVSEGTGELFF,TGTGCCAGCAGCGTATCGGAAGGCACCGGGGAGCTGTTTTTT
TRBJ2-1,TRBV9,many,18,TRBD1,CASSVSLTGQSSYNEQFF,TGTGCCAGCAGCGTTAGCCTGACAGGGCAGAGCTCCTACAATGAGCAGTTCTTC
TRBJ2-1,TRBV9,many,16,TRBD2,CASSPPAASGKNEQFF,TGTGCCAGCAGCCCGCCGGCGGCTAGCGGGAAAAATGAGCAGTTCTTC
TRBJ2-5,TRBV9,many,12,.,CASSTSKETQYF,TGTGCCAGCAGTACTTCTAAAGAGACCCAGTACTTC
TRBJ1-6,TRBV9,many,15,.,CASSPDSREGSPLHF,TGTGCCAGCAGCCCGGACAGTCGAGAGGGTTCACCCCTCCACTTT
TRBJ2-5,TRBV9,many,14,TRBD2,CASSPRLAIETQYF,TGTGCCAGCAGCCCCAGACTAGCGATTGAGACCCAGTACTTC
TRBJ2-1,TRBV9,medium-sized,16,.,CASSPRGGREVNEQFF,TGTGCCAGCAGCCCCCGCGGAGGCCGCGAGGTAAATGAGCAGTTCTTC
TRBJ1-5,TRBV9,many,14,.,CASSALGGSQPQHF,TGTGCCAGCAGCGCTCTAGGGGGGAGTCAGCCCCAGCATTTT
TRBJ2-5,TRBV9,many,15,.,CASSPSAVGRETQYF,TGTGCCAGCAGCCCCAGCGCGGTAGGCAGGGAGACCCAGTACTTC
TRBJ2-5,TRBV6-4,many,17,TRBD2,CASSRGGLAALQETQYF,TGTGCCAGCAGCAGGGGTGGACTAGCGGCACTCCAAGAGACCCAGTACTTC
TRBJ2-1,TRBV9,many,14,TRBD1,CASSARDRDNEQFF,TGTGCCAGCAGCGCCCGGGACAGAGACAATGAGCAGTTCTTC
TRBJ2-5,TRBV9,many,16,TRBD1,CASSAGRTGVMQTQYF,TGTGCCAGCAGCGCCGGCCGGACAGGGGTTATGCAGACCCAGTACTTC
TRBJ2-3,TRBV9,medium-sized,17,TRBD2,CASSELEWGGGTDTQYF,TGTGCCAGCAGCGAACTAGAGTGGGGGGGAGGCACAGATACGCAGTATTTT
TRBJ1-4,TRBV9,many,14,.,CASSPRGTNEKLFF,TGTGCCAGCAGCCCCAGGGGAACTAATGAAAAACTGTTTTTT